Listed below are T cell receptor beta chains from one sample, sequenced in a study of CD8+CD57+ T cells in acquired aplastic anemia. TCRdb ran MiXCR on the reads and lists one entry per CDR3 protein. The sample consists of about 210,000 distinct CDR3 sequences, approximately 60% of them appearing once. What was sequenced was sorted CD4+, CD8+, or CD8+CD57+ T cells (not recorded which) from PBMCs. These receptors were obtained from a human donor in good health. Each CDR3 is given without its conserved first and last residue. Fields, in order: J gene, CDR3 length, V gene, CDR3 protein.

j_call: TRBJ1-2
cdr3_length: 14
v_call: TRBV7-9
cdr3_aa: ASTNGQLRAVDGYT

j_call: TRBJ1-4
cdr3_length: 12
v_call: TRBV7-6
cdr3_aa: ASSLVGQGEKLF

j_call: TRBJ2-7
cdr3_length: 11
v_call: TRBV12-3/TRBV12-4
cdr3_aa: ASSLRGEGEQY

j_call: TRBJ1-1
cdr3_length: 12
v_call: TRBV24-1
cdr3_aa: ASRPKGTYTEAF

j_call: TRBJ2-3
cdr3_length: 12
v_call: TRBV7-8
cdr3_aa: ASSISGRADTQY

j_call: TRBJ1-5
cdr3_length: 12
v_call: TRBV12-3/TRBV12-4
cdr3_aa: ASSFGRVAQPQH

j_call: TRBJ2-2
cdr3_length: 13
v_call: TRBV11-3
cdr3_aa: ASRFTRVNTGELF

j_call: TRBJ2-1
cdr3_length: 11
v_call: TRBV7-3
cdr3_aa: ASSRTRDNEQF

j_call: TRBJ2-7
cdr3_length: 14
v_call: TRBV7-6
cdr3_aa: ASSLASGLSSYEQY

j_call: TRBJ1-2
cdr3_length: 12
v_call: TRBV12-3/TRBV12-4
cdr3_aa: ASSAQGAPYGYT

j_call: TRBJ2-5
cdr3_length: 9
v_call: TRBV7-8
cdr3_aa: ASSQRETQY

j_call: TRBJ2-3
cdr3_length: 10
v_call: TRBV29-1
cdr3_aa: SVTGGTDTQY

j_call: TRBJ1-4
cdr3_length: 13
v_call: TRBV24-1
cdr3_aa: ATRGTGGFWEKLF

j_call: TRBJ2-5
cdr3_length: 9
v_call: TRBV2
cdr3_aa: ASSLDPSGY

j_call: TRBJ2-5
cdr3_length: 12
v_call: TRBV7-3
cdr3_aa: ASSLQGIYNGQY

j_call: TRBJ2-1
cdr3_length: 11
v_call: TRBV6-5
cdr3_aa: ASSYAKTAEQF

j_call: TRBJ2-5
cdr3_length: 11
v_call: TRBV12-3/TRBV12-4
cdr3_aa: ASGLSGTETQY

j_call: TRBJ2-3
cdr3_length: 12
v_call: TRBV12-3/TRBV12-4
cdr3_aa: ASSEGGNTDTQY

j_call: TRBJ1-1
cdr3_length: 13
v_call: TRBV15
cdr3_aa: ATSRDPGVNTEAF

j_call: TRBJ2-7
cdr3_length: 11
v_call: TRBV7-9
cdr3_aa: ASSPSRGMEQY

j_call: TRBJ2-7
cdr3_length: 10
v_call: TRBV7-9
cdr3_aa: ASRVLDQEQY

j_call: TRBJ2-1
cdr3_length: 16
v_call: TRBV7-9
cdr3_aa: ASSLVSVADHSYNEQF

j_call: TRBJ2-7
cdr3_length: 13
v_call: TRBV19
cdr3_aa: ASSVLAGGPGEQY

j_call: TRBJ1-5
cdr3_length: 12
v_call: TRBV20-1
cdr3_aa: SAFRQGGGQPQH

j_call: TRBJ2-6
cdr3_length: 16
v_call: TRBV10-1
cdr3_aa: ASSEGTGGLSGANVLT

j_call: TRBJ1-4
cdr3_length: 16
v_call: TRBV2
cdr3_aa: ASSVLRGDLATNEKLS

j_call: TRBJ2-1
cdr3_length: 14
v_call: TRBV7-9
cdr3_aa: ASSTGTSGRVGEQF

j_call: TRBJ1-6
cdr3_length: 16
v_call: TRBV7-2
cdr3_aa: ASSLLAWTGVGNSPLH

j_call: TRBJ2-6
cdr3_length: 10
v_call: TRBV20-1
cdr3_aa: SAKGGANVLT

j_call: TRBJ2-7
cdr3_length: 12
v_call: TRBV7-6
cdr3_aa: ASRKEQGNPEQY

j_call: TRBJ2-1
cdr3_length: 13
v_call: TRBV14
cdr3_aa: ASSQDRGNYDEQF

j_call: TRBJ2-7
cdr3_length: 9
v_call: TRBV5-1
cdr3_aa: ASRTGNEQY

j_call: TRBJ2-7
cdr3_length: 11
v_call: TRBV29-1
cdr3_aa: SAARAGYYEQY

j_call: TRBJ2-7
cdr3_length: 11
v_call: TRBV6-6
cdr3_aa: ATRLAAATEQY

j_call: TRBJ1-6
cdr3_length: 13
v_call: TRBV5-1
cdr3_aa: ASSLMASGNSHLH

j_call: TRBJ1-4
cdr3_length: 14
v_call: TRBV20-1
cdr3_aa: SASTGILTTNEKLF

j_call: TRBJ1-4
cdr3_length: 15
v_call: TRBV7-8
cdr3_aa: ASSSGQGLTSDEKLF

j_call: TRBJ2-7
cdr3_length: 11
v_call: TRBV7-2
cdr3_aa: ASWTGVAYEQY

j_call: TRBJ2-7
cdr3_length: 11
v_call: TRBV12-3/TRBV12-4
cdr3_aa: ATRTSGRNEQY

j_call: TRBJ2-2
cdr3_length: 12
v_call: TRBV6-6
cdr3_aa: ASSGGANTGELF

j_call: TRBJ1-2
cdr3_length: 12
v_call: TRBV19
cdr3_aa: ASSIGGRGYGYT

j_call: TRBJ2-1
cdr3_length: 10
v_call: TRBV11-2
cdr3_aa: ASSSYSDEQF

j_call: TRBJ2-5
cdr3_length: 12
v_call: TRBV15
cdr3_aa: ATTPGQGVETRY

j_call: TRBJ1-1
cdr3_length: 11
v_call: TRBV2
cdr3_aa: ASRVGTWDEAF

j_call: TRBJ2-7
cdr3_length: 11
v_call: TRBV2
cdr3_aa: ASRGTGVHEQY

j_call: -
cdr3_length: 15
v_call: TRBV4-2
cdr3_aa: ASSQDRQGYGTDTQH

j_call: TRBJ2-1
cdr3_length: 12
v_call: TRBV20-1
cdr3_aa: SATDRVAYNEQF

j_call: TRBJ1-6
cdr3_length: 11
v_call: TRBV5-1
cdr3_aa: ASSPPNSESLH

j_call: TRBJ2-7
cdr3_length: 11
v_call: TRBV24-1
cdr3_aa: ATSKAGEAEQY

j_call: TRBJ2-7
cdr3_length: 11
v_call: TRBV19
cdr3_aa: ASRKDEAYEQY

j_call: TRBJ2-5
cdr3_length: 13
v_call: TRBV15
cdr3_aa: ATGASRDRGETQY

j_call: TRBJ1-2
cdr3_length: 13
v_call: TRBV4-1
cdr3_aa: ASSPGQGLNYGYT

j_call: TRBJ2-7
cdr3_length: 14
v_call: TRBV20-1
cdr3_aa: SARGWGLAFSYEQY

j_call: TRBJ1-1
cdr3_length: 12
v_call: TRBV5-1
cdr3_aa: ASSLLSGATEAF

j_call: TRBJ2-1
cdr3_length: 9
v_call: TRBV7-2
cdr3_aa: AASEGNEQF

j_call: TRBJ1-2
cdr3_length: 10
v_call: TRBV19
cdr3_aa: ASKDSFYGYT

j_call: TRBJ2-2
cdr3_length: 13
v_call: TRBV2
cdr3_aa: ASSDRGLETGELF